Reported below is one T cell receptor beta chain. Antigen: not known. This specimen belongs to a study of T cell responses to AZD1222 COVID-19 vaccine. Study information: Pooling of second doses given at about 4 or about 12 weeks was done. General study points: AZD1222 recipients seropositive at baseline numbered only six or seven. White British people made up most donors, females outnumbered males, and clonal diversity was possibly underestimated. Spike as a whole was targeted by vaccine-associated CD4 TCRs, dominant at 160-218 and 743-854.

Using immunoSEQ multiplex PCR, the repertoire was profiled, and TCRdb retains in-frame clones only, with some absent. The sample contains 65,000 to 75,000 clones, roughly 80% of which appear only once. In germline, CDR1 is LGHDT, CDR2 YNNKEL (reference sequence). V shed 0 bases and J shed 3 bases, with 18 bases lying between them. The CDR3 has 17 amino acids. V is TRBV3-1 (or the pseudogene TRBV3-2) and J is TRBJ2-7, with no clear D. This specimen was peripheral blood, taken on day 0 of AZD1222 vaccination. This clonotype was obtained from an adult in good health. The DNA for the CDR3 is TGTGCCAGCAGCCAAGACCTCGACGAACCGACCCGCTACGAGCAGTACTTC. Translating it yields CASSQDLDEPTRYEQYF.